This T cell receptor (beta chain) comes out of a study of regulatory T cells in long-lasting Graves disease (dated by TCRdb to the early 2020s). Background on the whole study: Antithyroid drugs had been taken for less than 3 months by newly diagnosed Graves' disease patients. This study used TCR sequencing and RNA sequencing of peripheral blood to compare persistent Graves' disease patients against newly diagnosed Graves' disease patients. The study was registered as a clinical trial and conducted in China. TCR sequencing covered 13 persistent and around 20 newly diagnosed Graves' disease patients, some 35 samples in total. Findings and caveats that apply to the study as a whole: Because the primary lesion, thyroid tissue, could not be accessed, the study looked at peripheral blood alone. Only the TCR beta chain was sequenced and analyzed. Compared with newly diagnosed patients, persistent Graves' disease patients had lower TCR Shannon entropy and fewer highly expanded clones, which suggests clonal expansion. A larger number of public clonotypes was shared among persistent patients (approximately 2,600) than among newly diagnosed patients (approximately 930). The authors noted that the small sample size was a limitation that may lower accuracy. Preferential use of TRBV28, TRBJ1-2 and TRBJ2-5 was observed in persistent disease, whereas TRBV20-1 and TRBJ2-1 were favored in newly diagnosed disease.

In the paper's terms, the time point label means: newly diagnosed GD, antithyroid drugs for less than 3 months. For both TCR sequencing and RNA sequencing, RNA was extracted from PBMCs using TRIzol. The diagnosis of Graves' disease was made according to American Thyroid Association guidelines. Patients were recruited from an endocrinology department in Xi'an, China. From each patient, 8 to 10 milliliters of peripheral blood was collected into an EDTA anticoagulant tube. PBMCs were isolated by Ficoll Paque Plus density gradient separation without further T cell sorting. RNA quality was checked with an Agilent 2100 Bioanalyzer and agarose gel, and concentration with a NanoDrop 2000. From V the trimming removes 6 bases and from J it removes 5 bases, while the gene matches leave 9 bases of the junction unaccounted for. There are 16 amino acids in the CDR3, from cysteine to phenylalanine inclusive. Only CDR3 DNA is held: 48 bases, read in frame from base 1. The germline V gene (reference sequence) specifies SEHNR as CDR1 and FQNEAQ as CDR2.

The library was made by multiplex PCR. The run used an Illumina HiSeq 4000. To build TCR beta libraries, CDR3 regions were amplified by Arm-PCR using iRepertoire HTBI primers. Before sequencing, the PCR products underwent gel purification. The source study handled its data this way. A total of some 60 TRBV and 14 TRBJ segments were identified across samples and were used for gene usage analysis of CDR3 amino acid clonotypes. COPE and FqMerger were used to merge the filtered high-quality paired reads into contigs. BLAST was used to align contigs to IMGT TRBV, TRBD and TRBJ reference genes, and CDR3 was defined according to IMGT. Highly expanded clones were defined as clonotypes with a frequency above 0.1%. Repertoire diversity was measured by Shannon entropy, and V-J evenness by the Gini coefficient. A clonotype found in more than one individual was treated as public. TCRdb redid the processing of the public reads, applying fastp at Q25 and MiXCR, and retained in-frame beta chains. Every CDR3 protein is listed once, alongside the most common genes and DNA of its rows. It is TCRdb's table, rather than the study itself, that gives the V and J calls and clone size. The sample table lists some 490,000 distinct CDR3 sequences, about 11% of them with a count of one. 7.5% to 9% of the sample goes to the ten largest clones.

This clonotype came up a few times. It lacks a known antigen. No much larger clone exists at a distance of one base, and base qualities are not known. The same specimen was also included in a second study, on T cells in Graves' hyperthyroidism and ophthalmopathy. The second investigation adds: A patient counted as having stable Graves' hyperthyroidism if no progression to ophthalmopathy occurred over 18 months of follow-up. Hyperthyroidism patients were newly diagnosed, had a disease duration of under 2 months, and were aged 18 to 65 years. Exclusion was applied to patients with uncontrolled infections, other autoimmune diseases, pregnancy or lactation. Clinical symptoms, serum thyroxine and TRAb, thyroid ultrasound, and orbital computed tomography formed the basis for the diagnoses. A first-round RT-PCR of the TCR CDR3 used the HTBI primer set with the Qiagen OneStep RT-PCR kit. Most expanded thyroid clonotypes (frequency above 0.001) were also detected in blood, a finding suggesting that blood repertoires may reflect thyroid immune responses. A 13 V-J signature model separated ophthalmopathy from stable hyperthyroidism, with 87.88% sensitivity and 81.08% specificity in cross-validation and 80%/75% in testing. In validation, the model predicted progression to ophthalmopathy with about 71% sensitivity and 72.22% specificity, a median of 6.5 months before onset. To identify distinguishing TCR V-J signatures, a discovery cohort of around 100 patients was used, comprising 43 with Graves' ophthalmopathy and around 60 with stable Graves' hyperthyroidism. Whether ophthalmopathy could be predicted prospectively was tested in an independent validation cohort made up of some 20 hyperthyroidism patients plus 17 patients who later progressed to ophthalmopathy. The 95 to 100 discovery patients were randomly divided into training and test sets at a 7:3 ratio. Thyroid tissue and blood T-cell repertoires from more than five Graves' hyperthyroidism patients were also compared in the study. After blood sampling, hyperthyroidism patients were treated with methimazole at a starting dose of 30 mg daily, and ophthalmopathy patients were treated with high-dose intravenous methylprednisolone. Libraries were constructed in a second round of multiplex PCR, after which size selection and purification were performed. Paired-end sequencing of the libraries was performed with 100 bp reads on an Illumina HiSeq2000. Raw data were processed with SOAPnuke, discarding reads with adapters, uncalled bases, mean Phred below 15, or no exact constant-primer or identifier match. High-quality paired reads were merged with COPE v1.2.5, and unique nucleotide sequences were defined as clonotypes. MiTCR v1.1 was used to align the clonotypes against IMGT TRBV, TRBD and TRBJ reference segments. The analysis was restricted to V-J combinations with a frequency above 0.0001, which together covered 99.2% of the repertoires. The TCS score was defined as F50 (clonal expansion) divided by E x V (chaos), with BLOSUM62-based TCRdist calculated between CDR3 peptides within each V-J. Welch's t-statistics and random forest reduced around 520 V-J features to 10 to 15, which were used in a naive Bayes classifier (R e1071). No statistical method was used to fix the sample size in advance, and group allocation was not hidden from the investigators. TCR Vbeta CDR3 sequencing of some 140 peripheral blood samples (approximately 44 ophthalmopathy, 75 hyperthyroidism and some 17 progressor patients) is reported in the paper.

Sequenced here: peripheral blood mononuclear cells (PBMCs), sampled at new diagnosis, from a patient treated with antithyroid drugs. The source is a young woman with Graves disease. Donor details come from another sample of the same person, matched by shared clones. The V and J genes are TRBV7-9 and TRBJ2-3, with 12 central nucleotides matching TRBD2. The CDR3 amino acid sequence is: CASSHSRLAGVDTQYF. The DNA sequence follows: TGTGCCAGCAGTCACTCGCGACTAGCGGGAGTAGATACGCAGTATTTT.